Listed here are 27 T cell receptor beta chains from one sample, sequenced in a study of blood T cell repertoires in COVID-19. Clones were read by immunoSEQ multiplex PCR, and TCRdb kept only the in-frame ones, dropping some. The table has roughly 200,000 clones, more than 80% seen once. What was sequenced was peripheral blood. The receptors come from a woman aged 55 to 70 with acute or convalescent COVID-19.

V gene TRBV19 combines with J gene TRBJ1-2, with a tentative D call TRBD1 (5 bases). The CDR3 consists of 13 residues. CDR1 is LNHDA and CDR2 is SQIVND in the germline V gene (reference sequence). V lost 6 bases and J 3 bases, leaving 11 bases between the germline ends. DNA of the CDR3: TGTGCCAGTAGCACCAGGGTGGACTATGGCTACACCTTC. Translated: CASSTRVDYGYTF. Full variable domain (outside the CDR3, taken from reference TRBV19 and TRBJ1-2): DGGITQSPKYLFRKEGQNVTLSCEQNLNHDAMYWYRQDPGQGLRLIYYSQIVNDFQKGDIAEGYSVSREKKESFPLTVTSAQKNPTAFYLCASSTRVDYGYTFGSGTRLTVV.

The J gene is TRBJ2-1, the V gene TRBV9; D is uncertain. V was trimmed by 3 bases and J by 8 bases, leaving 12 bases between them. CDR1 and CDR2 (germline): SGDLS, YYNGEE. CDR3 length: 13 amino acids. CDR3 sequence: CASSAYLLDEQFF. The CDR3, as DNA: TGTGCCAGCAGCGCCTACCTTCTGGATGAGCAGTTCTTC. Together with reference TRBV9 and TRBJ2-1, the CDR3 gives the full variable domain: DSGVTQTPKHLITATGQRVTLRCSPRSGDLSVYWYQQSLDQGLQFLIQYYNGEERAKGNILERFSAQQFPDLHSELNLSSLELGDSALYFCASSAYLLDEQFFGPGTRLTVL.

Only one count was recorded for this clone. The rearrangement uses TRBV19 and TRBJ1-3; 8 nucleotides align to TRBD1. The CDR3 spans 16 residues. V shed 3 bases and J 3 bases; nucleotides not matched to a gene: 7. CDR1 is LNHDA and CDR2 is SQIVND in the germline V gene (reference sequence). The CDR3 DNA reads TGTGCCAGTAGTATCCTTCAGGGGGCTTATGGAAACACCATATATTTT. Residues: CASSILQGAYGNTIYF.

The V gene is TRBV19, the J gene TRBJ2-7; 9 bases map to TRBD1. The V and J ends lost 3 bases and 4 bases, in that order; junction bases with no gene match: 13. This CDR3 has 17 amino acids. From germline, CDR1 is LNHDA and CDR2 SQIVND (reference sequence). The CDR3 is CASSIRRPGTGRYEQYF. CDR3 DNA sequence: TGTGCCAGTAGTATTCGGAGGCCCGGGACAGGGAGGTACGAGCAGTACTTC.

In its sample, this clone was seen once. CDR3 in DNA: TGTGCCAGCCTAAGCTTGTCGGGGGGCGGCACTGAAGCTTTCTTT. This encodes CASLSLSGGGTEAFF. V gene TRBV6-5 combines with J gene TRBJ1-1, with a possible D match to TRBD1 (6 bases). Trimming pared 8 bases from V and 4 bases from J, leaving 20 bases between. Germline values: CDR1 MNHEY, CDR2 SVGAGI. The CDR3 length is 15 residues.

The J gene is TRBJ2-2, the V gene TRBV30; 10 positions agree with TRBD1. This CDR3 has 14 amino acids. The ends lost 3 bases at V and 4 bases at J; junction bases unmatched: 2. In germline, CDR1 is GTSNPN, CDR2 SVGIG (reference sequence). The DNA for the CDR3 is TGTGCCTGGAGGGGGGACAGGGGCACCGGGGAGCTGTTTTTT. Translation gives CAWRGDRGTGELFF.

The chain uses TRBV6-6 and TRBJ1-2, with TRBD1 matching over 10 bases. Unmatched junction bases numbered 12, after V lost 5 bases and J lost 6 bases. Germline loops: CDR1 MNHNY, CDR2 SVGAGI (reference sequence). The length of the CDR3 is 16 residues. CDR3 protein: CASSRQGARIADGYTF. The CDR3 DNA reads TGTGCCAGCAGTCGACAGGGGGCGAGAATTGCGGATGGCTACACCTTC.

J is TRBJ1-1 and V is TRBV29-1, with TRBD1 identical over 7 bases. This CDR3 has 14 amino acids. With V trimmed by 7 bases and J by 1 base, 9 bases remained unmatched. CDR1 is SQVTM and CDR2 is ANQGSEA in the germline V gene. CDR3 amino acids: CSADMGQQNTEAFF. In nucleotides, the CDR3 is TGCAGCGCTGATATGGGACAGCAGAACACTGAAGCTTTCTTT.

The chain has TRBV2 and TRBJ2-3, with a tentative D call TRBD2 (6 bases). CDR1 and CDR2 (germline): SNHLY, FYNNEI. The CDR3 spans 13 residues. The ends were cut back, 8 bases at V and 0 bases at J, with 9 bases in the middle. The CDR3 DNA reads as TGTGCCAGCGGAGGGTCTAGCACAGATACGCAGTATTTT. Amino acids: CASGGSSTDTQYF.

Note on this clone: One junction end does not reproduce the germline sequence, and a read error may be involved. The V and J genes are TRBV7-2 and TRBJ2-1; 12 bases are shared with TRBD2. Per germline, CDR1 SGHTA and CDR2 FQGNSA. The CDR3 runs to 16 residues. In DNA, the CDR3 is TGTGCCAGCAGCCTAGCGGGAGGGCCAACCTACAATGAGCAGTTCTTC. This sequence encodes CASSLAGGPTYNEQFF.

The chain links TRBV2 to TRBJ1-2; possible D gene TRBD1, 5 bases. The V end lost 4 bases, the J end lost 5 bases, and 5 bases lay between the germline ends. CDR1 and CDR2 from the germline V gene are SNHLY and FYNNEI. The CDR3 is made up of 11 amino acids. For the CDR3, the DNA is TGTGCCAGCAGTGCAGGGTATGGCTACACCTTC. It specifies CASSAGYGYTF.

V usage is TRBV6-4 and J usage is TRBJ2-7; TRBD1 matches at 9 bases. CDR1 is MRHNA, CDR2 SNTAGT, per germline. The junction had 9 bases not matched to a gene; V was cut back by 5 bases and J by 4 bases. This CDR3 region has 15 residues. CDR3 nucleotide sequence: TGTGCCAGCAGTTACGGACAGGGGTCTAGTTACGAGCAGTACGTC. Its protein product is CASSYGQGSSYEQYV.

The genes are TRBV3-1 (or the pseudogene TRBV3-2) and TRBJ2-7, with D possibly TRBD2 on 6 matching bases. The CDR3 is made up of 15 amino acids. Germline CDR1 and CDR2: LGHDT and YNNKEL (reference sequence). Trimming removed 3 bases from V and 5 bases from J, with 17 bases in between. DNA for the CDR3: TGTGCCAGCAGCCATTCCGGGGGACCCCCGGACGAGCAGTACTTC. Its protein product is CASSHSGGPPDEQYF.

This sequence joins TRBV10-3 and TRBJ2-3, with 9 nucleotides matching TRBD1. Germline CDR1 is ENHRY and CDR2 is SYGVKD. After removal of 6 bases from V and 1 base from J, the junction contained 8 bases not matched to a gene. The CDR3 has 16 residues. The CDR3 DNA reads TGTGCCATCAGCGGGACAGGGCGATTGGGCACAGATACGCAGTATTTT. It translates to CAISGTGRLGTDTQYF.

The J gene is TRBJ2-2, the V gene TRBV3-1 (or the pseudogene TRBV3-2); tentative D call: TRBD1 (5 bases). This CDR3 contains 16 residues. Germline CDR1 LGHDT, CDR2 YNNKEL (reference sequence). Trimming took 1 base from V and 0 from J, leaving 9 bases between them. CDR3 sequence (DNA): TGTGCCAGCAGCCAAGGGGGCGGAGCGAACACCGGGGAGCTGTTTTTT. Amino acid sequence: CASSQGGGANTGELFF.

The chain links TRBV29-1 to TRBJ1-1; D gene ambiguous. The CDR3 is made up of 10 amino acids. The V end was cut by 6 bases, the J end by 0 bases, with 2 bases between. CDR1 is SQVTM and CDR2 is ANQGSEA in the germline V gene. CDR3 bases: TGCAGCGTCATGAACACTGAAGCTTTCTTT. Protein product: CSVMNTEAFF.

This chain links TRBV24-1 with TRBJ2-1, with 8 bases matching TRBD1. The J segment lost 8 bases and the V segment lost 3 bases, leaving 8 bases of the junction unmatched. The CDR3 consists of 15 residues. CDR1 is KGHDR, CDR2 SFDVKD, per germline. The CDR3 region is CATSDTGTGVDEQFF. The CDR3 nucleotides are TGTGCCACCAGTGATACCGGGACAGGAGTCGATGAGCAGTTCTTC.

The chain employs TRBV5-1 and TRBJ2-2, with D tentatively TRBD1 (6 bases). Germline V gene lookup returns CDR1 SGHRS and CDR2 YFSETQ. With 3 bases removed from V and 3 bases from J, the gap between germline ends came to 12 bases. CDR3 length: 15 amino acids. CDR3 DNA: TGCGCCAGCAGCTCCGCCGGGACACACACCGGGGAGCTGTTTTTT. This codes for CASSSAGTHTGELFF.

This clone was seen more than once but under ten times. V gene TRBV5-5 combines with J gene TRBJ1-6, with a tentative D call TRBD1 (6 bases). The germline CDR1 and CDR2 sequences are SGHKS and YYEKEE (reference sequence). The CDR3 covers 15 residues. Trimming removed 4 bases from V and 4 bases from J, with 12 bases in between. CDR3 region: CASSQSTGYNSPLHF. CDR3 sequence (DNA): TGTGCCAGCAGCCAATCGACAGGATATAATTCACCCCTCCACTTT.

CDR3 bases: TGTGCCAGCAGTGACAGGGGCTTGGATGGCTACACCTTC. Protein product: CASSDRGLDGYTF. The gene calls are TRBV6-1 and TRBJ1-2; TRBD1 is a possible D gene (6 bases). CDR3 size: 13 residues. Germline CDR1 MNHNS, CDR2 SASEGT. Deletions cut 3 bases from V and 6 bases from J, with 11 bases between.

J is TRBJ1-1 and V is TRBV19; no firm D call. Trimming left V 5 bases short and J 8 bases short, with 12 bases between. The CDR3 contains 12 residues. Per the germline V gene, CDR1 is LNHDA and CDR2 is SQIVND (reference sequence). CDR3 residues: CASSPGGYEAFF. CDR3 in DNA: TGTGCCAGTAGTCCCGGCGGGTACGAAGCTTTCTTT.

A single count supports this clone. The chain carries TRBV18 and TRBJ2-1; 8 positions match TRBD1. Germline CDR1 KGHSH, CDR2 LQKENI. There are 14 residues in the CDR3. V lost 8 bases and J lost 6; bases outside the gene matches: 9. CDR3 nucleotides: TGTGCCAGCCGGGGACAGGTTCATATCAATGAGCAGTTCTTC. Protein product: CASRGQVHINEQFF.

This clone was recorded only once. The rearrangement links TRBV10-3 to TRBJ1-1; D is perhaps TRBD1 (5 bases). Germline V gene sequence: CDR1 ENHRY, CDR2 SYGVKD. This CDR3 spans 14 amino acids. V lost 6 bases and J 4 bases, leaving 15 bases between the germline ends. The CDR3 nucleotides are TGTGCCATCAGACCCTCCTCGGGGGGCACTGAAGCTTTCTTT. Translating gives CAIRPSSGGTEAFF.

The V gene is TRBV4-2, the J gene TRBJ2-1; the D gene is possibly TRBD2 (6 bases). V lost 4 bases and J 0 bases, leaving 13 bases between the germline ends. Germline-derived CDR1 and CDR2 are LGHNA and YNFKEQ. The CDR3 is 16 amino acids. The CDR3 region has the DNA TGTGCCAGCAGCCTTCAGGTAGCGGACTCCTACAATGAGCAGTTCTTC. Its protein product is CASSLQVADSYNEQFF.

The chain couples TRBV28 to TRBJ1-3, with 8 bases aligning to TRBD1. Germline trimming cut 2 bases from V and 9 bases from J; bases unmatched to any gene: 9. From germline, CDR1 is MDHEN and CDR2 SYDVKM. The length of the CDR3 is 15 residues. The CDR3 DNA is TGTGCCAGCAGTTTAGGGGGGACAGGCACGGGCACCATATATTTT. Protein: CASSLGGTGTGTIYF.

The CDR3 nucleotides are TGCGCCAGCAGTCATCCACTACCTCACAGGTCTGAGCAGCCCCAGCATTTT. It codes for CASSHPLPHRSEQPQHF. This chain links TRBV23-1 with TRBJ1-5, with a possible D match to TRBD1 (5 bases). TRBV23-1 is filed as an ORF, its function uncertain. CDR3 length: 17 amino acids. The V end lost 3 bases, the J end lost 7 bases, and 22 bases lay between the germline ends.

This chain uses TRBV19 with TRBJ1-2; D is perhaps TRBD1 (5 bases). Germline V CDR1 and CDR2: LNHDA, SQIVND (reference sequence). This CDR3 is 16 amino acids long. With 5 bases removed from V and 2 bases from J, the gap between germline ends came to 18 bases. The CDR3 nucleotides are TGTGCCAGTAGTTTCCTACCGGGACGGGGGAACTATGGCTACACCTTC. Residues: CASSFLPGRGNYGYTF.